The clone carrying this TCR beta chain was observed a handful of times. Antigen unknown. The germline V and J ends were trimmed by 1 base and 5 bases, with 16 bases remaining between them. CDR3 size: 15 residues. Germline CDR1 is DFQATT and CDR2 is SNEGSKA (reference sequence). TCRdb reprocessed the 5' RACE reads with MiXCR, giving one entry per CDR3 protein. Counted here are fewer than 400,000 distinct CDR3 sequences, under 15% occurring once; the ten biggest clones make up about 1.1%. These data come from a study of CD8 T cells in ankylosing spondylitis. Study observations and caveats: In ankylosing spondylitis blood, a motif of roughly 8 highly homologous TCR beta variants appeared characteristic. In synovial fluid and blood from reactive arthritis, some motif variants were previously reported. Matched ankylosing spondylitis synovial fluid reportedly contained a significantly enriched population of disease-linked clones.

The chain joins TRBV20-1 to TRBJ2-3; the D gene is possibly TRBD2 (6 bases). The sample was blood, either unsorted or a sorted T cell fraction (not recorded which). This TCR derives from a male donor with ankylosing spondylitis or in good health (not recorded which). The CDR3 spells CSARVVVAVEDTQYF. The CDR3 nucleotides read TGCAGTGCTAGAGTCGTCGTAGCGGTTGAAGATACGCAGTATTTT.